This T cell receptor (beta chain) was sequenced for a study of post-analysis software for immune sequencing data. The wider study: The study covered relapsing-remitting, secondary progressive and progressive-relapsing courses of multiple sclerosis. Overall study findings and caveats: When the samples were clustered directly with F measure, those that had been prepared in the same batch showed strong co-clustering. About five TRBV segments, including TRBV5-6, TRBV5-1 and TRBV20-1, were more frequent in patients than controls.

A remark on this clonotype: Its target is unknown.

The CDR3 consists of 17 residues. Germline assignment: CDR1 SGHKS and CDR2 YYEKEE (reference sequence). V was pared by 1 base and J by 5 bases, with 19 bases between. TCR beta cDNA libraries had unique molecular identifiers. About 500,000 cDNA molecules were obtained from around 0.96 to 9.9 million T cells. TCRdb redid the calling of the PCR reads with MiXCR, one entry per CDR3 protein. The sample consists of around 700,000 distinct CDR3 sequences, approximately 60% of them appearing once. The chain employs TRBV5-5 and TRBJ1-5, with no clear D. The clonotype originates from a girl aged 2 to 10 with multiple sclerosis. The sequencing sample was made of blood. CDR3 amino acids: CASSLMVVVSGDQPQHF. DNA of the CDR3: TGTGCCAGCAGCTTGATGGTTGTGGTCAGTGGGGATCAGCCCCAGCATTTT.